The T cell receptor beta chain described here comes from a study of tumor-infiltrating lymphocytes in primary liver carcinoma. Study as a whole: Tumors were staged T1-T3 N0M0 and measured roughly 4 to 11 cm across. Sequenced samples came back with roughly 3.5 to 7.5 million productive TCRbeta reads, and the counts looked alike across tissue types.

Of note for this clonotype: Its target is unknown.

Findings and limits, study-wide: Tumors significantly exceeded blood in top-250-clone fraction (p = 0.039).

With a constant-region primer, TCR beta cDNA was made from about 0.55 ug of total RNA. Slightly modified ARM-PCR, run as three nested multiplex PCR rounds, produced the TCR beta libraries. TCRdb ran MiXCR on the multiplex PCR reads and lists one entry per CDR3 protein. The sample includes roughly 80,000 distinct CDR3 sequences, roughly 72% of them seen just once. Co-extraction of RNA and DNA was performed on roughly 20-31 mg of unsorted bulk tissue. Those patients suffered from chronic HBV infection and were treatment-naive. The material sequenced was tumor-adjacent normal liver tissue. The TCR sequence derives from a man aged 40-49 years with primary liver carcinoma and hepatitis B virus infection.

In nucleotides, the CDR3 is TGCAGCGTTGCCGGTTCGGACACCGGGGAGCTGTTTTTT. This codes for CSVAGSDTGELFF. This chain links TRBV29-1 with TRBJ2-2, with unresolved D. The CDR3 spans 13 residues. CDR1 and CDR2 (germline): SQVTM, ANQGSEA. The germline V and J ends were trimmed by 4 bases and 3 bases, with 9 bases remaining between them.